The 5 T cell receptor beta chains reported below all come from one sample, sequenced in a study of control samples from healthy donors and cancer patients. The table came from immunoSEQ multiplex PCR; TCRdb's copy has only in-frame clones and leaves some out. The repertoire consists of some 150,000 clones, with roughly 94% occurring once and the leading ten covering 14%. Material: PBMCs. Receptors originate from a man in his 60s with colorectal cancer.

The chain carries TRBV28 and TRBJ1-5, with no clear D. Trimming cost V 2 bases and J 3 bases, with 14 bases left between them. Germline loops: CDR1 MDHEN, CDR2 SYDVKM. There are 16 residues in the CDR3. The CDR3 is CASSLEVGPVNQPQHF. Written as DNA, the CDR3 is TGTGCCAGCAGTTTAGAGGTAGGTCCAGTCAATCAGCCCCAGCATTTT. Filled out from reference TRBV28 and TRBJ1-5, the complete variable domain reads DVKVTQSSRYLVKRTGEKVFLECVQDMDHENMFWYRQDPGLGLRLIYFSYDVKMKEKGDIPEGYSVSREKKERFSLILESASTNQTSMYLCASSLEVGPVNQPQHFGDGTRLSIL.

In its sample, this clone was seen a few times. The chain carries TRBV28 and TRBJ1-1; TRBD1 matches 9 bases. The length of the CDR3 is 15 residues. Unmatched junction bases numbered 7, after V lost 3 bases and J lost 5 bases. Germline CDR1 MDHEN, CDR2 SYDVKM. The CDR3 nucleotides are TGTGCCAGCAGTTTCCCCGGGACAGGGTGGACTGAAGCTTTCTTT. Translated: CASSFPGTGWTEAFF.

CDR3 sequence: CASSLRGEAFF. The CDR3 bases are TGTGCCAGCAGTTTGAGGGGGGAAGCTTTCTTT. This chain connects TRBV12-3 or TRBV12-4 to TRBJ1-1; tentative D call: TRBD1 (6 bases). The CDR3 loop spans 11 amino acids. V dropped 3 bases and J dropped 8 bases, with 7 bases sitting between them.

The chain carries TRBV11-2 and TRBJ2-1; 14 bases match TRBD2. Germline loops: CDR1 SGHAT, CDR2 FQNNGV. The trim removed 4 bases at V and 0 bases at J, leaving 2 bases unmatched. The CDR3 spans 17 residues. The CDR3 here is CASSSGLAGGSYNEQFF. In nucleotides, the CDR3 is TGTGCCAGCAGCTCCGGACTAGCGGGGGGCTCCTACAATGAGCAGTTCTTC.

The V call is TRBV4-2, the J call TRBJ1-1; the match to TRBD1 covers 7 bases. V shed 0 bases, J shed 1 base, and the junction held 2 bases outside the gene matches. Germline V gives CDR1 LGHNA, CDR2 YNFKEQ. The CDR3 consists of 15 residues. The CDR3 sequence: CASSQDGTANTEAFF. The CDR3 nucleotides read TGTGCCAGCAGCCAAGATGGGACAGCGAACACTGAAGCTTTCTTT.